This T cell receptor beta chain came from a study of immune cell composition in non-small cell lung cancer. About this clone: Antigen specificity is unknown.

CDR1 is SNHLY, CDR2 FYNNEI, per germline. CDR3 length: 14 amino acids. Trimming left V 7 bases short and J 2 bases short, with 11 bases between. Some clones are missing from TCRdb's copy, which holds only in-frame ones; the method was immunoSEQ multiplex PCR. The sample holds more than 1,000 clones, approximately 74% seen once. Broader study findings: Tumour TCR-beta clonality showed no significant link to smoking pack-years.

This chain connects TRBV2 to TRBJ2-2; tentatively, D is TRBD1 (5 bases). Sequencing input: lung tumor tissue. This clonotype originated in a human donor with non-small cell lung cancer. The chain's CDR3 is CASNLGHNTGELFF. CDR3 nucleotide sequence: TGTGCCAGCAACCTAGGACACAACACCGGGGAGCTGTTTTTT.